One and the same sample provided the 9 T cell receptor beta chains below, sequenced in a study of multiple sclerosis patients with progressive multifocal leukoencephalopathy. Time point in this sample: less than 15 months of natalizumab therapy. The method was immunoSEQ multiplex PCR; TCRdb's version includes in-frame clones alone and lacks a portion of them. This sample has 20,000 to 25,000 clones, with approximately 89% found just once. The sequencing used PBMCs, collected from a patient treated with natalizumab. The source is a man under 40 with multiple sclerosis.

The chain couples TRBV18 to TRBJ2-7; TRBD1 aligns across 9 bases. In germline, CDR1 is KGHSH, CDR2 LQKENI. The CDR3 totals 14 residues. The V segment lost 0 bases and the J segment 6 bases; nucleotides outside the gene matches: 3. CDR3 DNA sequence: TGTGCCAGCTCACCACCGGGACAGGGAGGCGAGCAGTACGTC. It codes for CASSPPGQGGEQYV.

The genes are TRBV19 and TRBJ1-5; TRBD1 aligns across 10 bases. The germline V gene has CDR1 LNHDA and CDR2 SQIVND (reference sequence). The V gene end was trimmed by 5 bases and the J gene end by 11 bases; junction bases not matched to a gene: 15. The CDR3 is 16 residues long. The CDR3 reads CASSFPPGTGEGAQHF. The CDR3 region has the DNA TGTGCCAGTAGTTTCCCTCCGGGGACAGGGGAAGGGGCCCAGCATTTT.

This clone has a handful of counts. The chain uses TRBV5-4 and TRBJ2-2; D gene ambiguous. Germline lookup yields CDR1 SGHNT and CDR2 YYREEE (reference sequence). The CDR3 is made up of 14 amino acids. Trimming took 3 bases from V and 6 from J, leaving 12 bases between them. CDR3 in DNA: TGTGCCAGCAGCTCCCTGGACGGCTCCGGGGAGCTGTTTTTT. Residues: CASSSLDGSGELFF.

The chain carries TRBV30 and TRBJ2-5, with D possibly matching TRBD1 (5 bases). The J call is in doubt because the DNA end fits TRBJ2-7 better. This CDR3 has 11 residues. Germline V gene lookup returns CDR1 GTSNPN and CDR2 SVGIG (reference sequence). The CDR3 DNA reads TGTGCCTGGAGCCTGACAGTCGAGCAGTACTTC. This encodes CAWSLTVEQYF.

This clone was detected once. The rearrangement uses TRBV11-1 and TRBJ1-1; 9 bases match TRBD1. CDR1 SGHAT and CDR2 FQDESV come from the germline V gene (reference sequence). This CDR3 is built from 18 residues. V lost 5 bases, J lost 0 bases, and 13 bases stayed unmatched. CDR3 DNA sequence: TGTGCCAGCAGCCCGAGGACAGGGGTGTTTGGGATGAACACTGAAGCTTTCTTT. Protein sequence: CASSPRTGVFGMNTEAFF. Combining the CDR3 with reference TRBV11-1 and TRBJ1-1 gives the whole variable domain EAEVAQSPRYKITEKSQAVAFWCDPISGHATLYWYRQILGQGPELLVQFQDESVVDDSQLPKDRFSAERLKGVDSTLKIQPAELGDSAMYLCASSPRTGVFGMNTEAFFGQGTRLTVV.

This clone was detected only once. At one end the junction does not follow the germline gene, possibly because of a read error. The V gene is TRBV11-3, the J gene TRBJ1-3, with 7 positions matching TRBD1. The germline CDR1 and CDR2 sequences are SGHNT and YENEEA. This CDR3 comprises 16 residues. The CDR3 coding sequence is TGTGCCAGCAGCTCCCCAACAGGGGCAGGAGGAAACACCACATATTTT. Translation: CASSSPTGAGGNTTYF. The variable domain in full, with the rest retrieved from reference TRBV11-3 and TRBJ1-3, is EAGVVQSPRYKIIEKKQPVAFWCNPISGHNTLYWYLQNLGQGPELLIRYENEEAVDDSQLPKDRFSAERLKGVDSTLKIQPAELGDSAVYLCASSSPTGAGGNTTYFGEGSWLTVV.

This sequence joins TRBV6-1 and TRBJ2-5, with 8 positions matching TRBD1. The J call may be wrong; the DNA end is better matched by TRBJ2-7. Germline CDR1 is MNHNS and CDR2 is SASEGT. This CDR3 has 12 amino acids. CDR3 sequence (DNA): TGTGCCAGCAGATGGGACAGGAACGAGCAGTACTTC. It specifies CASRWDRNEQYF.

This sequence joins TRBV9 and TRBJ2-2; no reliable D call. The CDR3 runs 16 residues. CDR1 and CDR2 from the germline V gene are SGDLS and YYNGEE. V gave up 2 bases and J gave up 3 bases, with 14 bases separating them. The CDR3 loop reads CASSVGTAFDTGELFF. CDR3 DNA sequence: TGTGCCAGCAGCGTGGGAACAGCTTTTGACACCGGGGAGCTGTTTTTT. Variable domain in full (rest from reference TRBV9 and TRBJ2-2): DSGVTQTPKHLITATGQRVTLRCSPRSGDLSVYWYQQSLDQGLQFLIQYYNGEERAKGNILERFSAQQFPDLHSELNLSSLELGDSALYFCASSVGTAFDTGELFFGEGSRLTVL.

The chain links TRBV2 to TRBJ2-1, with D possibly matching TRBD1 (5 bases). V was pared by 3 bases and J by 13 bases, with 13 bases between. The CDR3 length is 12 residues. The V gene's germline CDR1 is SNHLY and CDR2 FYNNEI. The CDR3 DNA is TGTGCCAGCAGTGATAGTATAGGGGCCCAGTTCTTC. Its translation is CASSDSIGAQFF.